These T cell receptor beta chains were read from a single sample in a study of shared clonotypes between healthy human individuals. The assay was immunoSEQ multiplex PCR, and TCRdb's table has in-frame clones only and misses some. The sample comprises about 1 million clones, approximately 68% of which are singletons, and about 1.5% rests with the top ten. Sample: memory CD4+ T cells sorted from blood. The source is a man aged 18 to 35 in good health. Each CDR3 is given with its conserved first and last residue. D genes are given only for firm matches. Where a row states a size, it is once, few, many or the class of an expanded clone; other rows omit it.

CASSLVSGGDQPQHF	TGTGCCAGCAGCTTAGTTTCTGGGGGCGATCAGCCCCAGCATTTT	NA	TRBV7-2	NA	TRBJ1-5
CASSYSRGASYNEQFF	TGTGCCAGCAGTTACTCTCGGGGGGCTTCCTACAATGAGCAGTTCTTC	NA	TRBV6-5	NA	TRBJ2-1
CASSEQLRNEQFF	TGTGCCAGCAGCGAACAACTTAGAAATGAGCAGTTCTTC	NA	TRBV7-2	NA	TRBJ2-1
CASSVGPGVEAFF	TGTGCCAGCAGCGTAGGCCCAGGTGTTGAAGCTTTCTTT	NA	TRBV9	NA	TRBJ1-1
CASSTRDGYTEAFF	TGTGCCAGCAGTACCCGGGACGGATACACTGAAGCTTTCTTT	once	TRBV6-6	NA	TRBJ1-1
CASSSGRRTDTQYF	TGTGCCAGCAGTTCCGGGAGAAGGACAGATACGCAGTATTTT	NA	TRBV6-5	NA	TRBJ2-3
CASSLGRQANTGELFF	TGTGCCAGCAGTTTGGGAAGACAAGCGAACACCGGGGAGCTGTTTTTT	NA	TRBV27	NA	TRBJ2-2
CASSLLARQGPGELFF	TGCGCCAGCAGCTTACTAGCGCGGCAGGGCCCCGGGGAGCTGTTTTTT	NA	TRBV5-1	TRBD2	TRBJ2-2
CASSLRGQGMNSPLHF	TGTGCCAGCAGTTTAAGGGGACAGGGGATGAATTCACCCCTCCACTTT	NA	TRBV28	TRBD1	TRBJ1-6
CVPSGTSTDTQYF	TGTGTCCCTAGCGGAACTAGCACAGATACGCAGTATTTT	few	TRBV19	TRBD2	TRBJ2-3
CASSVQQGSNYGYTF	TGTGCCAGCAGCGTCCAACAGGGATCTAACTATGGCTACACCTTC	once	TRBV9	NA	TRBJ1-2
CSATKGGFIDTQYF	TGCAGCGCCACGAAGGGGGGGTTTATAGATACGCAGTATTTT	few	TRBV29-1	NA	TRBJ2-3
CASSEVAAGITEAFF	TGTGCCAGCAGTGAAGTGGCGGCGGGGATCACTGAAGCTTTCTTT	once	TRBV6-1	NA	TRBJ1-1
CAISAGLAGGGEETQYF	TGTGCCATCAGTGCCGGACTAGCGGGGGGCGGAGAAGAGACCCAGTACTTC	NA	TRBV10-3	TRBD2	TRBJ2-5
CASSLTGQINTGELFF	TGTGCCAGCAGCTTAACCGGTCAGATAAACACCGGGGAGCTGTTTTTT	few	TRBV7-3	NA	TRBJ2-2
CASSQDVSVDSNQPQHF	TGCGCCAGCAGCCAAGACGTCTCCGTCGATAGCAATCAGCCCCAGCATTTT	NA	TRBV4-1	NA	TRBJ1-5
CASSLLAVSTDTQYF	TGCGCCAGCAGCTTGCTAGCGGTTAGCACAGATACGCAGTATTTT	NA	TRBV5-1	TRBD2	TRBJ2-3
CASSLDRNSNQPQHF	TGTGCCAGCTCACTAGACAGGAATAGCAATCAGCCCCAGCATTTT	NA	TRBV18	NA	TRBJ1-5